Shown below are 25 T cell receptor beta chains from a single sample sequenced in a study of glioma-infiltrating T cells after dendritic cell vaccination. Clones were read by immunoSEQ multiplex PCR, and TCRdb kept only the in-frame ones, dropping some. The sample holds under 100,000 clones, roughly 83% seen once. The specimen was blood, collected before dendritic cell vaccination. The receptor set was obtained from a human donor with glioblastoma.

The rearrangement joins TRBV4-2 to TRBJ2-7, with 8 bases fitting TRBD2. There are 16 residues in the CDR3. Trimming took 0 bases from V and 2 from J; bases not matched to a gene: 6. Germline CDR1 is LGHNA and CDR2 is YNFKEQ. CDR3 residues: CASSQDSGGTPYEQYF. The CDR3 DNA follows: TGTGCCAGCAGCCAAGATTCGGGGGGGACCCCCTACGAGCAGTACTTC.

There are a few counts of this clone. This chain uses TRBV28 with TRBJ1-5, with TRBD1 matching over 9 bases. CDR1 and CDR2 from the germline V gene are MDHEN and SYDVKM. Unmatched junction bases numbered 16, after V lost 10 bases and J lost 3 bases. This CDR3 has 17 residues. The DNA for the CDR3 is TGTGCCACCTTATGGACAGGGGATAGGAGGGACAATCAGCCCCAGCATTTT. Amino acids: CATLWTGDRRDNQPQHF.

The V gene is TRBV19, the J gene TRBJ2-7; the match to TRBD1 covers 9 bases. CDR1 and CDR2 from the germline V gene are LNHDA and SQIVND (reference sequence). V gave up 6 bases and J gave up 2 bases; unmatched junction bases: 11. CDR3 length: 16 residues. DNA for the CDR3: TGTGCCAGTAGGACCGGGACAGGGCCTCCCCCCTACGAGCAGTACTTC. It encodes CASRTGTGPPPYEQYF.

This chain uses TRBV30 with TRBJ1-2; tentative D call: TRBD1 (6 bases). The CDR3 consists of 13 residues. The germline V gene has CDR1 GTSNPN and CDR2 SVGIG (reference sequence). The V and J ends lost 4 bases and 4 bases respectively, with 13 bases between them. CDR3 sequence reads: CAWIELGAYGYTF. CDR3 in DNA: TGTGCCTGGATTGAACTGGGGGCCTATGGCTACACCTTC.

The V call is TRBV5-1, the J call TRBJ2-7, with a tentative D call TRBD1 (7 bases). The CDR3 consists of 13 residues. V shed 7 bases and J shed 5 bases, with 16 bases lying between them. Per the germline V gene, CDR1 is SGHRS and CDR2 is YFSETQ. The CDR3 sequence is CASATGRFHEQYF. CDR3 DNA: TGCGCCAGCGCGACAGGGAGGTTCCACGAGCAGTACTTC.

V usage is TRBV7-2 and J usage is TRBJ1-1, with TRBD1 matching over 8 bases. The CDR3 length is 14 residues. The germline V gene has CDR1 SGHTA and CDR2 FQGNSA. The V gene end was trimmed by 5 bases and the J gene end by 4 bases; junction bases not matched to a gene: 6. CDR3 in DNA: TGTGCCAGCAGCAGACGGACAGGGCCCACTGAAGCTTTCTTT. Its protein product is CASSRRTGPTEAFF.

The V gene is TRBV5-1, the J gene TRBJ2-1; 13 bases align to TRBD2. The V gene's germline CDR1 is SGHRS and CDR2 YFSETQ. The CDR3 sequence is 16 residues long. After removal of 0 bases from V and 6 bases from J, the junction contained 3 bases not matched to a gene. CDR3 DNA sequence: TGCGCCAGCAGCTTGGGAGGACTAGCGGGAGTCAATGAGCAGTTCTTC. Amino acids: CASSLGGLAGVNEQFF.

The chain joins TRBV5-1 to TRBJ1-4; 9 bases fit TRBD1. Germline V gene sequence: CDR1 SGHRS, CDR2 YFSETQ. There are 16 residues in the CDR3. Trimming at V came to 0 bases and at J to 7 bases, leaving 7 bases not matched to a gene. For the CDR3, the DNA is TGCGCCAGCAGCTTGGACCCGGGACAGGGCAGTGAAAAACTGTTTTTT. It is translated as CASSLDPGQGSEKLFF.

The CDR3: CASSREFVADTQYF. The CDR3 DNA follows: TGTGCCAGCAGTCGGGAGTTTGTCGCAGATACGCAGTATTTT. This chain joins TRBV27 and TRBJ2-3; a possible D gene is TRBD2 (6 bases). This CDR3 contains 14 residues. Germline CDR1 and CDR2: MNHEY and SMNVEV (reference sequence). Trimming removed 5 bases at V and 4 bases at J, with 13 bases between.

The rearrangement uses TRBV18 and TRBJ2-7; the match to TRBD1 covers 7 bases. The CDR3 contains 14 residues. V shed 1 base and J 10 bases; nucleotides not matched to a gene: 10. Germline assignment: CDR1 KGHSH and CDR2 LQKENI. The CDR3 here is CASSPRERTGPQYF. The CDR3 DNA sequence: TGTGCCAGCTCACCACGGGAAAGGACAGGACCCCAGTACTTC.

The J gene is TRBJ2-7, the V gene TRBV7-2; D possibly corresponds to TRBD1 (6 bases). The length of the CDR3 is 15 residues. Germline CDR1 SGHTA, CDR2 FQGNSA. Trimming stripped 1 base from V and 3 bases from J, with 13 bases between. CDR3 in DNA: TGTGCCAGCAGCTTAGTCGCACAGGGTTTCTACGAGCAGTACTTC. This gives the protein CASSLVAQGFYEQYF.

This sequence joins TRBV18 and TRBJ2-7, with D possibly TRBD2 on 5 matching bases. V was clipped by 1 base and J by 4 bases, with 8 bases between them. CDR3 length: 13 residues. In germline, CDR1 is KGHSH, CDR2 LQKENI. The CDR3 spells CASSPLTGYEQYF. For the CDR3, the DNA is TGTGCCAGCTCACCACTCACGGGATACGAGCAGTACTTC.

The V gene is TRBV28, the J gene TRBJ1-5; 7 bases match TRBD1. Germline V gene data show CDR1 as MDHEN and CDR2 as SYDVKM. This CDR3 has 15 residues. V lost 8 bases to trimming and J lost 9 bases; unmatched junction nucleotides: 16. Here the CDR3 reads CASSLRTGGLRPQHF. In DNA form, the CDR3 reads TGTGCCAGCTCTCTTCGGACAGGAGGGTTAAGGCCCCAGCATTTT.

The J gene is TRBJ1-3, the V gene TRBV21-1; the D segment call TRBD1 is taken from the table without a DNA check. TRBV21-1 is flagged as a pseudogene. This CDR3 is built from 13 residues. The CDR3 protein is CASTRGSGNTIYF. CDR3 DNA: TGTGCCAGCACCAGGGGTTCCGGAAACACCATATATTTT.

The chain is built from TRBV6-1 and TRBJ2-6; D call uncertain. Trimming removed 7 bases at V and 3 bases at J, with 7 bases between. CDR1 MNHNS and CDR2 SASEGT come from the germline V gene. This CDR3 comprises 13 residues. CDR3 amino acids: CASNINGANVLTF. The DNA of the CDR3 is TGTGCCAGCAACATCAATGGGGCCAACGTCCTGACTTTC.

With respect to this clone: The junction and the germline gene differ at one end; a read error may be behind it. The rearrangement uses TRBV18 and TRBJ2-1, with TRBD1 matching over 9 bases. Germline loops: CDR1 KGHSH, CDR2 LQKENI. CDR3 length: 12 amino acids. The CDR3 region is CASSPAGQGNVF. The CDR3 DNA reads TGTGCCAGCTCACCGGCGGGACAGGGTAACGTCTTC. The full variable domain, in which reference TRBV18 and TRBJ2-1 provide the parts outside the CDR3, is NAGVMQNPRHLVRRRGQEARLRCSPMKGHSHVYWYRQLPEEGLKFMVYLQKENIIDESGMPKERFSAEFPKEGPSILRIQQVVRGDSAAYFCASSPAGQGNVFGPGTRLTVL.

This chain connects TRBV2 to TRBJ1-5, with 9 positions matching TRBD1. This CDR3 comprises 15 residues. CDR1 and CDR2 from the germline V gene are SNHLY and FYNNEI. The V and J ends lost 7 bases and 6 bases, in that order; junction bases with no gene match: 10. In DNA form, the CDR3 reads TGTGCCAGCATTTTAGGGACAGGGCCTTCTCAGCCCCAGCATTTT. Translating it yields CASILGTGPSQPQHF.

The CDR3 DNA is TGTGCCAGCAGCAAAGAGGCTACTAGCGGGGCGAGGTACGAGCAGTACTTC. This codes for CASSKEATSGARYEQYF. The chain couples TRBV21-1 to TRBJ2-7; TRBD2, the table's D call, lacks a check against the DNA. TRBV21-1 is a pseudogene locus. This CDR3 is built from 17 residues.

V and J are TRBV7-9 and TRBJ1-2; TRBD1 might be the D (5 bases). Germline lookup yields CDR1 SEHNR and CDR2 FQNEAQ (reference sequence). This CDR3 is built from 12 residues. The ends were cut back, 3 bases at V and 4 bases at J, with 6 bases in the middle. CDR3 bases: TGTGCCAGCAGCTTGGGGGGCTATGGCTACACCTTC. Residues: CASSLGGYGYTF.

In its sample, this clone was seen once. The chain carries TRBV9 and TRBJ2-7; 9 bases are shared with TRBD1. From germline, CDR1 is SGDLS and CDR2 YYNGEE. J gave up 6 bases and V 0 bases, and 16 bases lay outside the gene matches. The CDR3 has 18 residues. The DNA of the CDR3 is TGTGCCAGCAGCGTAGGTAGGGGTTTCGGGACAGGGCCGCTCGAGCAGTACTTC. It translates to CASSVGRGFGTGPLEQYF.

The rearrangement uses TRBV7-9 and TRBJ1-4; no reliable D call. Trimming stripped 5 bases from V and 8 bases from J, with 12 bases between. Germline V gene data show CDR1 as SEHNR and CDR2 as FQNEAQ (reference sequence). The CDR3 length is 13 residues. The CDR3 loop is CASSPGTVEKLFF. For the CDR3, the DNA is TGTGCCAGCAGCCCAGGAACGGTGGAAAAACTGTTTTTT.

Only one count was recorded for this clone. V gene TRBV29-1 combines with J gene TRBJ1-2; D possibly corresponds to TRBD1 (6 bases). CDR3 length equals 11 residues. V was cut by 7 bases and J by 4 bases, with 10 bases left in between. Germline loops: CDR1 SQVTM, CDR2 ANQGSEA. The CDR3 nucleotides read TGCAGCGCTTTGGACAGCTATGGCTACACCTTC. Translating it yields CSALDSYGYTF.

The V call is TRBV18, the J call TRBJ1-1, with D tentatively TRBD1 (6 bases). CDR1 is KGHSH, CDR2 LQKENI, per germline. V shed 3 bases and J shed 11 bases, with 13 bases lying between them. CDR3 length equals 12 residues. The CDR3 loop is CASSPFNREAFF. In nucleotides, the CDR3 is TGTGCCAGCTCACCTTTCAACAGGGAGGCTTTCTTT.

The CDR3 protein is CASSLLGQNYEQYF. The DNA for the CDR3 is TGTGCCAGCAGTTTATTGGGACAAAACTACGAGCAGTACTTC. The rearrangement joins TRBV27 to TRBJ2-7; tentative D call: TRBD1 (6 bases). The V gene's germline CDR1 is MNHEY and CDR2 SMNVEV (reference sequence). Deletions cut 1 base from V and 3 bases from J, with 10 bases between. CDR3 length equals 14 residues.

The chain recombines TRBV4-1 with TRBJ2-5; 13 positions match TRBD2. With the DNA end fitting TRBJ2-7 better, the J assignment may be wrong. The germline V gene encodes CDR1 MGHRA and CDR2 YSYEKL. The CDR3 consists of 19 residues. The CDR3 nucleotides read TGCGCCAGCAGCCAAGGATTGGGACTAGCGGGAAGAGACACCTACGAGCAGTACTTC. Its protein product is CASSQGLGLAGRDTYEQYF.